The T cell receptor (beta chain) described here comes from a study of T-cell reconstitution after alpha-beta-depleted transplantation in children. Findings of the study overall: Recipient T cells and thymic progenitors that survived gave rise to the high TCRbeta diversity observed at day 60 in some patients. Newly produced T cells mostly accounted for T-cell counts and diversity one year post-transplant. Several hundred expanded graft clones reportedly gave rise to the alpha-beta T cells present about two months after transplant.

Preparation of the TCRbeta library used unique molecular identifiers. TCRdb reanalysed the PCR reads using MiXCR and keeps one entry per CDR3 protein. The sample consists of 250,000 or so distinct CDR3 sequences, roughly 8.2% of them appearing once. The table lists this clonotype with many counts. Antigen specificity is unknown. There are 14 residues in the CDR3. V was clipped by 1 base and J by 9 bases; unmatched bases: 4. This sequence originates from a male patient younger than 18 who had a stem cell transplant for acute lymphoblastic leukemia, so the T cells may come from the graft donor. The sequences come from PBMCs, mostly from graft donor cells, collected 180 days after TCRalphabeta/CD19-depleted stem cell transplant. This chain uses TRBV12-3 or TRBV12-4 with TRBJ2-1; the match to TRBD2 covers 9 bases. CDR3 bases: TGTGCCAGCAGTTTAGGGCTAGCGGGATTTGAGCAGTTCTTC. Translated: CASSLGLAGFEQFF.